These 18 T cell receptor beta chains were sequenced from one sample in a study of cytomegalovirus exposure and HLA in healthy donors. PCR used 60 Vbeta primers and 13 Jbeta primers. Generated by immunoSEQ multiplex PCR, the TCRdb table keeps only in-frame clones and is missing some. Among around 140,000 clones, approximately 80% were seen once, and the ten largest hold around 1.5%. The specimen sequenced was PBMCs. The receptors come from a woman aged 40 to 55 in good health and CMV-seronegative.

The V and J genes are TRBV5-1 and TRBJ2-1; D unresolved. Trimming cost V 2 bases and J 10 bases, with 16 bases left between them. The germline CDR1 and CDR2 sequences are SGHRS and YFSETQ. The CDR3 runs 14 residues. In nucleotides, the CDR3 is TGCGCCAGCAGCTTATCGTGGGCCGATCGGGAGCAGTTCTTC. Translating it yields CASSLSWADREQFF.

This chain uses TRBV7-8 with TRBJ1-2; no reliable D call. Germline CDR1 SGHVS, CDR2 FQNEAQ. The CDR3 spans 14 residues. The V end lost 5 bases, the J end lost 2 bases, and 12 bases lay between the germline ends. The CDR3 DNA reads TGTGCCAGCAGCCCGGGTCGAGCCAACTATGGCTACACCTTC. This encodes CASSPGRANYGYTF.

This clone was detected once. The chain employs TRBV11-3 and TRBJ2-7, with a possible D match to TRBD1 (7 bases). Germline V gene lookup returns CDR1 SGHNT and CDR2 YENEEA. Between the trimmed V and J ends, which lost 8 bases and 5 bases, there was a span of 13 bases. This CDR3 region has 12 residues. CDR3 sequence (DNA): TGTGCCAGCTCCGGAGGGGGCGACGAGCAGTACTTC. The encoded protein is CASSGGGDEQYF.

The CDR3 loop is CASSNRGSAKNIQYF. In DNA, the CDR3 is TGTGCCAGCTCCAATCGGGGGTCGGCCAAAAACATTCAGTACTTC. The chain carries TRBV28 and TRBJ2-4; tentative D call: TRBD2 (6 bases). The CDR3 loop spans 15 amino acids. V was shortened by 8 bases and J by 1 base, with 15 bases between the two germline ends. Germline V gene sequence: CDR1 MDHEN, CDR2 SYDVKM.

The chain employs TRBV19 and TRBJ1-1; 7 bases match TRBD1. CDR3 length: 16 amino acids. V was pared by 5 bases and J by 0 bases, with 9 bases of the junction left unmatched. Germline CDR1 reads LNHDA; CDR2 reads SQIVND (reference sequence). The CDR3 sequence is CASSSDRAVMNTEAFF. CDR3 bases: TGTGCCAGTAGTTCCGACAGGGCGGTCATGAACACTGAAGCTTTCTTT.

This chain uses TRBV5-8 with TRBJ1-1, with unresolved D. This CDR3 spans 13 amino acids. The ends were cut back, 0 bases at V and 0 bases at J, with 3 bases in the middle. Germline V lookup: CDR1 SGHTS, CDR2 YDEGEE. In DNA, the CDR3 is TGTGCCAGCAGCTTGGGAGTGAACACTGAAGCTTTCTTT. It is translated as CASSLGVNTEAFF.

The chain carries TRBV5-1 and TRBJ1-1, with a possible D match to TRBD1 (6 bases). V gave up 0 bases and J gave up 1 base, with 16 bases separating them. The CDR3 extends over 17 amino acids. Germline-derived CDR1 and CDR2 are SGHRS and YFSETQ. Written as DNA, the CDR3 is TGCGCCAGCAGCTTGGGGCAGGGGCGGAGAACGAACACTGAAGCTTTCTTT. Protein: CASSLGQGRRTNTEAFF.

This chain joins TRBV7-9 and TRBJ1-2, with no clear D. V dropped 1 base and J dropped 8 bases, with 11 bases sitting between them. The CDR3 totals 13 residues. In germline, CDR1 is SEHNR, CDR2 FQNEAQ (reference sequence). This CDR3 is CASSLGGRGGYTF. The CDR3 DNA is TGTGCCAGCAGCTTAGGAGGGCGCGGCGGCTACACCTTC.

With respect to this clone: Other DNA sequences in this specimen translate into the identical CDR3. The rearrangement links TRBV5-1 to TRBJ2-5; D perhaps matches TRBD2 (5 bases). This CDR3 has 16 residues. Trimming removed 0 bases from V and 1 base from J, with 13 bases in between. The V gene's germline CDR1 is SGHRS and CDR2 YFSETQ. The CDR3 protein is CASSLGGSGPQETQYF. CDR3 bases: TGCGCCAGCAGCTTGGGCGGGTCAGGACCCCAAGAGACCCAGTACTTC. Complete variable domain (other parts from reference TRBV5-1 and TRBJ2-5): KAGVTQTPRYLIKTRGQQVTLSCSPISGHRSVSWYQQTPGQGLQFLFEYFSETQRNKGNFPGRFSGRQFSNSRSEMNVSTLELGDSALYLCASSLGGSGPQETQYFGPGTRLLVL.

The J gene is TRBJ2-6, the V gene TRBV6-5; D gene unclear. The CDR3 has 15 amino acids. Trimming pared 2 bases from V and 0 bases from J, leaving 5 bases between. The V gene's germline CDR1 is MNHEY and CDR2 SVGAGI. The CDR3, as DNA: TGTGCCAGCAGTTACGCGATCTCTGGGGCCAACGTCCTGACTTTC. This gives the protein CASSYAISGANVLTF.

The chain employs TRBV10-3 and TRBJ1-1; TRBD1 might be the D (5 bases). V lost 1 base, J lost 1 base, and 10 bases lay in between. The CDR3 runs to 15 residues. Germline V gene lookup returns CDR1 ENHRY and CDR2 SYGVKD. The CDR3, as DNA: TGTGCCATCAGTGAGTTCCCGGGGGGGAACACTGAAGCTTTCTTT. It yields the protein CAISEFPGGNTEAFF.

The chain's CDR3 is CAASQGTSGAGNEQFF. CDR3 nucleotides: TGTGCAGCCAGTCAGGGGACTAGCGGGGCGGGCAATGAGCAGTTCTTC. This chain links TRBV19 with TRBJ2-1, with TRBD2 matching 13 bases. The CDR3 length is 16 residues. Germline-derived CDR1 and CDR2 are LNHDA and SQIVND (reference sequence). Variable domain in full (rest from reference TRBV19 and TRBJ2-1): DGGITQSPKYLFRKEGQNVTLSCEQNLNHDAMYWYRQDPGQGLRLIYYSQIVNDFQKGDIAEGYSVSREKKESFPLTVTSAQKNPTAFYLCAASQGTSGAGNEQFFGPGTRLTVL.

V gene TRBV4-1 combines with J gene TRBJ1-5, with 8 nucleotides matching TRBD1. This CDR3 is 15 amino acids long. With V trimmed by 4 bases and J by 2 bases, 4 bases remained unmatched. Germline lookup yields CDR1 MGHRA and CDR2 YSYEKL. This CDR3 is CASSLDRGGNQPQHF. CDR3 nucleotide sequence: TGCGCCAGCAGCCTCGACAGGGGAGGCAATCAGCCCCAGCATTTT.

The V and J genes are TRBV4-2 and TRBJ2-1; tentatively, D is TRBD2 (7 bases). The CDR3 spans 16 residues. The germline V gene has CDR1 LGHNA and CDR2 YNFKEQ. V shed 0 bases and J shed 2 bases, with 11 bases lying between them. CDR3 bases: TGTGCCAGCAGCCAAGATGAGGGGGGGGCCTACAATGAGCAGTTCTTC. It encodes CASSQDEGGAYNEQFF.

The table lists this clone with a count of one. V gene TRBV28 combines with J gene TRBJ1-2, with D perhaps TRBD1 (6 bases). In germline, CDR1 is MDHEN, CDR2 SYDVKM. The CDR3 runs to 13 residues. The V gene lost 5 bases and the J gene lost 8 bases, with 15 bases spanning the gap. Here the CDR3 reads CASSTGDTQGYTF. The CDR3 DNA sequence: TGTGCCAGCAGTACTGGGGACACGCAAGGCTACACCTTC.

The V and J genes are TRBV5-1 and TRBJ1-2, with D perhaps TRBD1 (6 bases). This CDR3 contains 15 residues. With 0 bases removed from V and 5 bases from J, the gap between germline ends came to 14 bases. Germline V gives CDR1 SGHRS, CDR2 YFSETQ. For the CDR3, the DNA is TGCGCCAGCAGCTTGGGTGGAAACAGGGTTTATGGCTACACCTTC. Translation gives CASSLGGNRVYGYTF.

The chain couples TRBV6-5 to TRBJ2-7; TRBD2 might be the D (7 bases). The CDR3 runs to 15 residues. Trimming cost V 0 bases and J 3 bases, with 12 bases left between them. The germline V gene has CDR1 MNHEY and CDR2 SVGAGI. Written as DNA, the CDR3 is TGTGCCAGCAGTTACTCCGGGGGGCTAGGCTACGAGCAGTACTTC. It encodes CASSYSGGLGYEQYF.

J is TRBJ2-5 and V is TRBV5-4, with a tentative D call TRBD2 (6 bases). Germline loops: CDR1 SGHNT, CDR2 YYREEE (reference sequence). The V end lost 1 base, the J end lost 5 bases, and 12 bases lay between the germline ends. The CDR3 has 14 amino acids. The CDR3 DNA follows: TGTGCCAGCAGCTTGTTAGCGGAAAAGGAGACCCAGTACTTC. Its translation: CASSLLAEKETQYF.